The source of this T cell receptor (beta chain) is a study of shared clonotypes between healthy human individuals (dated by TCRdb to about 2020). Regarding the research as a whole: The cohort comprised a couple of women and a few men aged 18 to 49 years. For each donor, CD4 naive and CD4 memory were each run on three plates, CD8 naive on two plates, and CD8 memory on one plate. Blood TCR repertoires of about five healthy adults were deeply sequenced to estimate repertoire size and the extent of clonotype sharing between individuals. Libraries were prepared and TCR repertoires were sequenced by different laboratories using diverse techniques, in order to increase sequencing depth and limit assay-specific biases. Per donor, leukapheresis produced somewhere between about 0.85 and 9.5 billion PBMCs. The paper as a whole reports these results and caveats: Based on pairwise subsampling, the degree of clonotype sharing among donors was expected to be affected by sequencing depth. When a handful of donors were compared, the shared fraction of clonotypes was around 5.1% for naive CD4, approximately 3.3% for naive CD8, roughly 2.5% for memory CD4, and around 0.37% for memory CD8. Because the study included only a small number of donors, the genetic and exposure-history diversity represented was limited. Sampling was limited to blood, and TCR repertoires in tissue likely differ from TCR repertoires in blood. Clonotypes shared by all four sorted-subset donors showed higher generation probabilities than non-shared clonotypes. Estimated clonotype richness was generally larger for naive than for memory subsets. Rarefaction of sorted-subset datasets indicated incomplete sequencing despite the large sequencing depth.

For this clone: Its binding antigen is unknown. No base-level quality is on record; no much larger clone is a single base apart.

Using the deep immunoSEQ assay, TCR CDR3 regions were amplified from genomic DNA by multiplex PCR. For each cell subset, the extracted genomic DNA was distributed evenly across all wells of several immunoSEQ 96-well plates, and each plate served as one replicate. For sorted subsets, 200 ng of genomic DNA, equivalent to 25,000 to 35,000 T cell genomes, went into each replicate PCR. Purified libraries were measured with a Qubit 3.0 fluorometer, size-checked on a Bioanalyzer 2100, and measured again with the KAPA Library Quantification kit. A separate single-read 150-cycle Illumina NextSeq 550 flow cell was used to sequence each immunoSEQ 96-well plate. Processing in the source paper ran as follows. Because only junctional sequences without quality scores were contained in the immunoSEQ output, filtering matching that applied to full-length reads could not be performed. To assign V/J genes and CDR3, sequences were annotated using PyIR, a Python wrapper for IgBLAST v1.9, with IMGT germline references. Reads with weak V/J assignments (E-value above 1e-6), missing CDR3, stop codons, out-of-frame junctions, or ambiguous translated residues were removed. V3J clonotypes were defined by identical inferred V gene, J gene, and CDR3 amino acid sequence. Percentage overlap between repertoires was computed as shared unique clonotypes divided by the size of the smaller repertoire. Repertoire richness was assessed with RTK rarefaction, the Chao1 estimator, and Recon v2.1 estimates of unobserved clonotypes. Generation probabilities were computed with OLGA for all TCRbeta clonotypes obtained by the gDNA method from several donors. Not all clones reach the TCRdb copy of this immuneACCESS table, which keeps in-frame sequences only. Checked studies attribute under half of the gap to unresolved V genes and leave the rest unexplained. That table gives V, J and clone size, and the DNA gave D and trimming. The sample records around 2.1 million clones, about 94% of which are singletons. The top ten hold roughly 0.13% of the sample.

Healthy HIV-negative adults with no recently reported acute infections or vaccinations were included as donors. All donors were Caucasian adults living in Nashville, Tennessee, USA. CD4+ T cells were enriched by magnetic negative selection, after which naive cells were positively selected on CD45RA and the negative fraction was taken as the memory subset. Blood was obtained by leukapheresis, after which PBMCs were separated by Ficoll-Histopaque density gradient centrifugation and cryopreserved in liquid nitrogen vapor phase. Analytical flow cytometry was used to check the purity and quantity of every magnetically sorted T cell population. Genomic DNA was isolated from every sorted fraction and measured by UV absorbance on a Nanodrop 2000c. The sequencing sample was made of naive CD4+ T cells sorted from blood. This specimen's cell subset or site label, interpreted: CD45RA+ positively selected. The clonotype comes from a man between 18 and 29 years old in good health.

The CDR3 has the sequence CASSTESGANVLTF. Here is the DNA: TGTGCCAGTAGTACAGAGTCTGGGGCCAACGTCCTGACTTTC. The sequence is built from TRBV19 and TRBJ2-6; too little of a D gene remains to name it. CDR1 and CDR2 are read off the germline V gene (reference sequence) as LNHDA and SQIVND. From the cysteine up to the phenylalanine, the CDR3 has a length of 14 residues. The CDR3 DNA has 42 bases and is translated from base 1. V lost 4 bases and J lost 1 base; the stretch between them is 5 bases long.